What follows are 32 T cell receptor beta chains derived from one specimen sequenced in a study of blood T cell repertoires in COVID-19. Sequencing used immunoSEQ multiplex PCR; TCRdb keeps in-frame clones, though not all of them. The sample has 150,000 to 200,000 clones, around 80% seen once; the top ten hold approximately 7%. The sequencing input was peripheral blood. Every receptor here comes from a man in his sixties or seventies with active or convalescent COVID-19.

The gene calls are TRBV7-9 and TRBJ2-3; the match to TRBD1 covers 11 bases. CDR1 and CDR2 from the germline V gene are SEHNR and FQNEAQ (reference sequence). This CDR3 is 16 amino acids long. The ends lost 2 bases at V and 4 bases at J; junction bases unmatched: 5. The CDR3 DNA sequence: TGTGCCAGCAGCTTATTTAGGACAGGGGGCCCAGATACGCAGTATTTT. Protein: CASSLFRTGGPDTQYF.

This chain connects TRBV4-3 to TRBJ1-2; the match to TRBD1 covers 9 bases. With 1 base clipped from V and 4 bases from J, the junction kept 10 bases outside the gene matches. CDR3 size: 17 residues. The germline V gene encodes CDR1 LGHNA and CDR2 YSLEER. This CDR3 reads CASSQGIQGARVYGYTF. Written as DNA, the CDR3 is TGCGCCAGCAGCCAAGGAATACAGGGGGCGCGGGTCTATGGCTACACCTTC.

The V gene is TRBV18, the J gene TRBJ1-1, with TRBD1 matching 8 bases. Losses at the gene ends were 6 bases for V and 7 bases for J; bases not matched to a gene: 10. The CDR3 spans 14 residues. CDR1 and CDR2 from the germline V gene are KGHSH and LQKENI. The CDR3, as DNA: TGTGCCAGCTCTTCCGGACAGGGTATCCTTGAAGCTTTCTTT. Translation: CASSSGQGILEAFF.

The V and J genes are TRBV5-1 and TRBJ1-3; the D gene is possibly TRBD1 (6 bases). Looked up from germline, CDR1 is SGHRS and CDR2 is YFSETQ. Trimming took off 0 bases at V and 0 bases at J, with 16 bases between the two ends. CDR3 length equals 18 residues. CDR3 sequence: CASSLGGTGQLSGNTIYF. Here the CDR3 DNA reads TGCGCCAGCAGCTTGGGGGGAACCGGACAGCTCTCTGGAAACACCATATATTTT.

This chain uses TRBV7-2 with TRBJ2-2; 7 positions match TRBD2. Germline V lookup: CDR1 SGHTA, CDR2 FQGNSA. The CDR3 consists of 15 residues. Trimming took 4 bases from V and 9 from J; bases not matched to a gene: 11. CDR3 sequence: CASSSSGRGRRELFF. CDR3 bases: TGTGCCAGCAGCTCCTCAGGGAGGGGTAGGAGGGAGCTGTTTTTT.

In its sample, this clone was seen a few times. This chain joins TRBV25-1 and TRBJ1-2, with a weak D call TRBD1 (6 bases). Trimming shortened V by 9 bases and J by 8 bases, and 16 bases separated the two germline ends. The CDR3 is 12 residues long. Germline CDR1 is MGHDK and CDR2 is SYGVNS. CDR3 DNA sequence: TGTGCCAGTCTTAACAGGGAAGAGGGCTACACCTTC. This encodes CASLNREEGYTF.

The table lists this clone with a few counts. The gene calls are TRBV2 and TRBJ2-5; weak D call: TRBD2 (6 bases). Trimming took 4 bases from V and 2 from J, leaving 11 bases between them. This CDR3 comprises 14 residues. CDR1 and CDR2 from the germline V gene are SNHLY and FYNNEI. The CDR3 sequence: CASSVTGTQETQYF. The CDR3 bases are TGTGCCAGCAGTGTCACCGGGACTCAAGAGACCCAGTACTTC.

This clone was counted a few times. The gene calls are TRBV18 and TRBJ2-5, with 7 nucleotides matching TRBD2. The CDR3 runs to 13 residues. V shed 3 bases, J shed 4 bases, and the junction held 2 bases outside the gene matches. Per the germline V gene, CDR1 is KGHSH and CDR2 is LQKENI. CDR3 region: CASSPGLGETQYF. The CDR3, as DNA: TGTGCCAGCTCACCTGGACTAGGAGAGACCCAGTACTTC.

The CDR3 region has the DNA TGTGCCAGCAGTTTAGGGACTAGCGTTGCAGAGCAGTACTTC. This codes for CASSLGTSVAEQYF. This sequence joins TRBV27 and TRBJ2-7; 10 bases align to TRBD2. Trimming took 2 bases from V and 7 from J; bases not matched to a gene: 5. Germline CDR1 reads MNHEY; CDR2 reads SMNVEV (reference sequence). CDR3 length equals 14 residues.

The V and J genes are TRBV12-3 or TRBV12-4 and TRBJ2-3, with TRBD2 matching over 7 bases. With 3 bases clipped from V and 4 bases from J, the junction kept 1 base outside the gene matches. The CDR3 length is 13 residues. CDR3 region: CASSLGGSDTQYF. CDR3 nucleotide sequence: TGTGCCAGCAGTTTGGGGGGGTCAGATACGCAGTATTTT.

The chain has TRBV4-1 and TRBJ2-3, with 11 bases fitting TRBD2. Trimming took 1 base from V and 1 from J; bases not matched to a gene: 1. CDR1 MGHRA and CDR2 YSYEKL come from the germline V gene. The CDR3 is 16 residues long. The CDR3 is CASSQGGLAGTDTQYF. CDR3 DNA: TGCGCCAGCAGCCAAGGGGGACTAGCGGGCACAGATACGCAGTATTTT.

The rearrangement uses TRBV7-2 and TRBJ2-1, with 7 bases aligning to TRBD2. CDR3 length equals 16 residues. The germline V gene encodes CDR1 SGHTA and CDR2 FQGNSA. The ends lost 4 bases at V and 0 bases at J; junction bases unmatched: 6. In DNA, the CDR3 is TGTGCCAGCAGCTCATCTAGCGGAAGCTCCTACAATGAGCAGTTCTTC. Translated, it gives CASSSSSGSSYNEQFF.

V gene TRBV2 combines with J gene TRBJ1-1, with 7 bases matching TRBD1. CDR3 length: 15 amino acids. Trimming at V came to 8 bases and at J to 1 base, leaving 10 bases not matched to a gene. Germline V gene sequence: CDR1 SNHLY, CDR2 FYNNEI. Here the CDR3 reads CASLLGQTPNTEAFF. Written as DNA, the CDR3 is TGTGCCAGCCTCCTGGGACAGACCCCGAACACTGAAGCTTTCTTT.

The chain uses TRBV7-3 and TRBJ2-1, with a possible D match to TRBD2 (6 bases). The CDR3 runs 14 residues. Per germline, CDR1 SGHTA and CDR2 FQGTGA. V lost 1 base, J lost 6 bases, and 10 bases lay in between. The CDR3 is CASSLKTSSNEQFF. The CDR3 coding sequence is TGTGCCAGCAGCTTAAAAACTAGCAGCAATGAGCAGTTCTTC.

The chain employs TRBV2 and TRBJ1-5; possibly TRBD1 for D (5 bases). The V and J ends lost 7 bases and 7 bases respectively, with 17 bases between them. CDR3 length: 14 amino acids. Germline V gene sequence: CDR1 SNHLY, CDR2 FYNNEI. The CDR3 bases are TGTGCCAGCATGGGACTCCTTAGCGGACAGCCCCAGCATTTT. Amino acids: CASMGLLSGQPQHF.

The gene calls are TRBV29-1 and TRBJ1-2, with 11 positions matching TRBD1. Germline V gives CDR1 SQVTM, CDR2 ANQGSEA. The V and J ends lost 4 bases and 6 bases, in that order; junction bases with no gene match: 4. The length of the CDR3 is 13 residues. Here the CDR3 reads CSVAWTGGDGYTF. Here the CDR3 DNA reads TGCAGCGTTGCTTGGACAGGGGGCGATGGCTACACCTTC.

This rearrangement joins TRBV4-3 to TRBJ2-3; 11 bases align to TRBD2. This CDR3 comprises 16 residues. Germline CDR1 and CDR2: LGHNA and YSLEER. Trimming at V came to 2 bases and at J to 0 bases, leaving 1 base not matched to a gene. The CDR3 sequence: CASSQLAGGSTDTQYF. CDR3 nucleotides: TGCGCCAGCAGCCAACTAGCGGGGGGAAGCACAGATACGCAGTATTTT.

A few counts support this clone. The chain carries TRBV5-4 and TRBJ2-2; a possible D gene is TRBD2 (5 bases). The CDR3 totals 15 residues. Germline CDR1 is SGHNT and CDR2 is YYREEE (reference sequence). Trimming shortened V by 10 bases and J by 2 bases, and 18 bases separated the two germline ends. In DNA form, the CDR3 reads TGTGCCGGAGGACCCGGGCATACCAACACCGGGGAGCTGTTTTTT. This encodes CAGGPGHTNTGELFF. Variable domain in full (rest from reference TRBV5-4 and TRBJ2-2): ETGVTQSPTHLIKTRGQQVTLRCSSQSGHNTVSWYQQALGQGPQFIFQYYREEENGRGNFPPRFSGLQFPNYSSELNVNALELDDSALYLCAGGPGHTNTGELFFGEGSRLTVL.

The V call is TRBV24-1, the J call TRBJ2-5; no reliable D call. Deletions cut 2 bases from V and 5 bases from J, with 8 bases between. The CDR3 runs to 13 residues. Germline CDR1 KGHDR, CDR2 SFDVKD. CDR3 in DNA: TGTGCCACCAGTGATTCCCGAACTGAGACCCAGTACTTC. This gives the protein CATSDSRTETQYF.

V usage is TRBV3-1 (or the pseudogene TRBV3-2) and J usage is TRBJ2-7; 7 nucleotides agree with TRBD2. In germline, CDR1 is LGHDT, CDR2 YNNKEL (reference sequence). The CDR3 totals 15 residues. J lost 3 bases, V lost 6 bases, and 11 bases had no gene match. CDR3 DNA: TGTGCCAGCAGTAACCGGGCTAGCGGTAACTACGAGCAGTACTTC. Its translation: CASSNRASGNYEQYF.

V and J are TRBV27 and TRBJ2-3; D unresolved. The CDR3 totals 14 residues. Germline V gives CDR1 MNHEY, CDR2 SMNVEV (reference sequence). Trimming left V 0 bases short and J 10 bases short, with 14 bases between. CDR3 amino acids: CASSLSRRHDAQYF. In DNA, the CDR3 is TGTGCCAGCAGTTTATCGCGGCGCCACGATGCGCAGTATTTT.

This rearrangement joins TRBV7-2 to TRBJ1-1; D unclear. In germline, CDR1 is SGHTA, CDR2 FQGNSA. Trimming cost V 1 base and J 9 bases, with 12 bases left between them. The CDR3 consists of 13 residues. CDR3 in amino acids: CASSLVALAKAFF. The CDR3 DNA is TGTGCCAGCAGCTTAGTGGCACTAGCAAAAGCTTTCTTT.

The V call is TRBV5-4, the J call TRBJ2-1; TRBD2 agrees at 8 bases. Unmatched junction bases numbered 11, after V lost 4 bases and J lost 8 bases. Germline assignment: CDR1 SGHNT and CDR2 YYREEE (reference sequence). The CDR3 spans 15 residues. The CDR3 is CASSPGLVGSHEQFF. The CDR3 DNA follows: TGTGCCAGCAGCCCGGGACTAGTCGGGTCCCATGAGCAGTTCTTC.

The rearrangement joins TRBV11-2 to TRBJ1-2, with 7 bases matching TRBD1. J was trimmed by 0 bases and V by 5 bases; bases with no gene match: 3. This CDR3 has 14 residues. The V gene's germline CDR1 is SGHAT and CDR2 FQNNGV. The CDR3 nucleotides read TGTGCCAGCAGCCAAGACAGGGCTAACTATGGCTACACCTTC. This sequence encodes CASSQDRANYGYTF.

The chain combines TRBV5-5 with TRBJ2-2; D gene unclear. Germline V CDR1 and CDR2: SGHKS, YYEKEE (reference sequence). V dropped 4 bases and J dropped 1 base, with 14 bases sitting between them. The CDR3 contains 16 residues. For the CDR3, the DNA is TGTGCCAGCAGCGCTGTGGCTAGTGAGAACACCGGGGAGCTGTTTTTT. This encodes CASSAVASENTGELFF. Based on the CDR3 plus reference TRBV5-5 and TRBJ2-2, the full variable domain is DAGVTQSPTHLIKTRGQQVTLRCSPISGHKSVSWYQQVLGQGPQFIFQYYEKEERGRGNFPDRFSARQFPNYSSELNVNALLLGDSALYLCASSAVASENTGELFFGEGSRLTVL.

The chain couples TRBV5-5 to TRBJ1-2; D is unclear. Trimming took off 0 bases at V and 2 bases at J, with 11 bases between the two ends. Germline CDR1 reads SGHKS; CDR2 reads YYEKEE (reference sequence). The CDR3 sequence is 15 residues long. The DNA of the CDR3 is TGTGCCAGCAGCTTGGGATCGGCGGGAAACTATGGCTACACCTTC. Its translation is CASSLGSAGNYGYTF.

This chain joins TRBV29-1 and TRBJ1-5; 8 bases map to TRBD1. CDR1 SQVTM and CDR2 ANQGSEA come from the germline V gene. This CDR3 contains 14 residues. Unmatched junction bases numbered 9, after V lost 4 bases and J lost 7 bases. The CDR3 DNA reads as TGCAGCGTTGCCCGGGACAGGATCGGGCAGCCCCAGCATTTT. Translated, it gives CSVARDRIGQPQHF.

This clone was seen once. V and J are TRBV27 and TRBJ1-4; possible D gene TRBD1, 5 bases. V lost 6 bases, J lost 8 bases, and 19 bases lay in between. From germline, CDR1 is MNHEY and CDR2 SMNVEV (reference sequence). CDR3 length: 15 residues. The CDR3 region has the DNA TGTGCCAGCAGCGCCACTCGGGGGATTCGCGAAAAACTGTTTTTT. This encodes CASSATRGIREKLFF.

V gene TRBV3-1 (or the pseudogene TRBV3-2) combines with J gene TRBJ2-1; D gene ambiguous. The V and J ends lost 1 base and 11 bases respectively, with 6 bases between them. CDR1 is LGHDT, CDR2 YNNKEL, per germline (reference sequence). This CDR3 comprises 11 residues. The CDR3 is CASSQVGKQFF. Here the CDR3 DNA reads TGTGCCAGCAGCCAAGTCGGTAAGCAGTTCTTC.

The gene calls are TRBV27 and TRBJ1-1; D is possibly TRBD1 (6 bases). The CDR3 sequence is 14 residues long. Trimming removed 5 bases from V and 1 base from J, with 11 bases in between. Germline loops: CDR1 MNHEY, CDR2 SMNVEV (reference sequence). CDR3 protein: CASSARGQNTEAFF. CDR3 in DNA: TGTGCCAGCAGTGCCAGGGGACAGAACACTGAAGCTTTCTTT.

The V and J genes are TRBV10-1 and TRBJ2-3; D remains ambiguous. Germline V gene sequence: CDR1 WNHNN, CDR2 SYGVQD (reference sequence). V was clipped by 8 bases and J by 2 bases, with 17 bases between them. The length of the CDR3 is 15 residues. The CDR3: CASGLESSITDTQYF. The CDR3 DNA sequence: TGCGCCAGCGGCCTAGAAAGTTCGATCACAGATACGCAGTATTTT.

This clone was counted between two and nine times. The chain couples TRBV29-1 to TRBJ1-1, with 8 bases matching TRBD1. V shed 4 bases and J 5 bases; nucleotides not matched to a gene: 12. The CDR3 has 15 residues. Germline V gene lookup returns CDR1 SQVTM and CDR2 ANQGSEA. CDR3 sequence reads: CSVGGPGQVRTEAFF. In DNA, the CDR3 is TGCAGCGTTGGTGGTCCGGGACAGGTAAGGACTGAAGCTTTCTTT. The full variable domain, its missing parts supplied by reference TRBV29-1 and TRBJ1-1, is SAVISQKPSRDICQRGTSLTIQCQVDSQVTMMFWYRQQPGQSLTLIATANQGSEATYESGFVIDKFPISRPNLTFSTLTVSNMSPEDSSIYLCSVGGPGQVRTEAFFGQGTRLTVV.